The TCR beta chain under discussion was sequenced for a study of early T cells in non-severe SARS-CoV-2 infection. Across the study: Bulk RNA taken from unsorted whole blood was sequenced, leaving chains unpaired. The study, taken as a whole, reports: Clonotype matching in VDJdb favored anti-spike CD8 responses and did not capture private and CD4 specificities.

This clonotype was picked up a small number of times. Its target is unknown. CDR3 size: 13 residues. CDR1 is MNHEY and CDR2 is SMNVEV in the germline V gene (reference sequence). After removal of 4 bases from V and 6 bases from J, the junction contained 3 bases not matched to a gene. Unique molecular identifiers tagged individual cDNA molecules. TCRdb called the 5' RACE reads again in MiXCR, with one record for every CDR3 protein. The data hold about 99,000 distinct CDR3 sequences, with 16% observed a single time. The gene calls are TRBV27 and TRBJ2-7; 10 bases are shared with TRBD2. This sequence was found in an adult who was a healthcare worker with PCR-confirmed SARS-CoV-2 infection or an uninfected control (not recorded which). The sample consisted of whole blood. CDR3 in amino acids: CASSYSGRAEQYF. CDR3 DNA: TGTGCCAGCAGTTACAGCGGGAGGGCCGAGCAGTACTTC.